The TCR beta chain described here comes from a study of Graves' ophthalmopathy and Graves' hyperthyroidism. The CDR3 covers 17 residues. V lost 0 bases, J lost 0 bases, and 6 bases stayed unmatched. The germline V gene has CDR1 LNHDA and CDR2 SQIVND (reference sequence). This clonotype was picked up many times. Amplified TCR beta CDR3 regions were obtained using RNA transcripts as template. In the first round, RT-PCR was carried out with HTBI primers, and a multiplex PCR formed the second round. In TCRdb, the multiplex PCR reads were re-called with MiXCR into one record per CDR3 protein. Of about 220,000 distinct CDR3 sequences in the sample, roughly a fifth are singletons; the top ten hold about 46%.

The specimen sequenced was peripheral blood. This TCR was recovered from a woman aged 50 to 60 with Graves' ophthalmopathy. This chain uses TRBV19 with TRBJ1-2; 8 nucleotides agree with TRBD1. The CDR3 nucleotides read TGTGCCAGTAGTATAGACCACTGGACAGGGACTAACTATGGCTACACCTTC. Encoded protein: CASSIDHWTGTNYGYTF.